The TCR beta chain under discussion was sequenced for a study of OX40 agonist ivuxolimab in advanced cancers. The data were produced by immunoSEQ multiplex PCR, yet TCRdb's version contains in-frame clones alone and is incomplete. The sample holds around 86,000 clones, over 65% seen once. Germline CDR1 KGHSY, CDR2 FQNENV. The CDR3 has 12 residues. V was shortened by 0 bases and J by 4 bases, with 4 bases between the two germline ends. J is TRBJ2-7 and V is TRBV16; D is uncertain. The origin of this receptor is an adult with an advanced solid tumor such as melanoma, head and neck, liver or kidney cancer. Sample: CD4+ or CD8+ T cells sorted from blood, taken in a trial of the OX40 agonist ivuxolimab. CDR3 loop: CASSQSGYEQYF. CDR3 sequence (DNA): TGTGCCAGCAGCCAATCGGGGTACGAGCAGTACTTC.